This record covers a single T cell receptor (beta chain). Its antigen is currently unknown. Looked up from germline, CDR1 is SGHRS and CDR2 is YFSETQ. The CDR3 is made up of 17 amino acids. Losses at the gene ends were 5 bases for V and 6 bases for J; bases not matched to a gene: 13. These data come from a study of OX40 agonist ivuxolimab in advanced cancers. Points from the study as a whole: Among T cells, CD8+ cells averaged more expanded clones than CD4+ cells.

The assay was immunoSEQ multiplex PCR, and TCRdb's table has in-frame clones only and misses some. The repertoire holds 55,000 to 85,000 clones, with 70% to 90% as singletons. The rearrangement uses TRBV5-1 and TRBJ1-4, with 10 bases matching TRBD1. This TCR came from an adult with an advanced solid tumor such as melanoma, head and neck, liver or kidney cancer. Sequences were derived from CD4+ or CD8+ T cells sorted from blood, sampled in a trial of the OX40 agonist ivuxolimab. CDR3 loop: CASRPPQTGTGDEKLFF. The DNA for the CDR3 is TGCGCCAGCAGACCGCCACAAACCGGGACAGGGGATGAAAAACTGTTTTTT.